The 32 T cell receptor beta chains in this list originate from one sample, sequenced in a study of blood T cell repertoires in COVID-19 (dated by TCRdb to the early 2020s). Preparation of the library involved the immunoSEQ multiplex PCR assay. The table was pulled from immuneACCESS by TCRdb, which kept in-frame rearrangements only. Such tables lose some clones; where checked, under half of the loss comes from unresolved V genes, and the rest has no known cause. Here the sample has some 120,000 clones; about 88% occur a single time. The ten largest clones represent less than 2% of the sample. Sequenced input: peripheral blood. These receptors came from a human donor in a cohort sampled during active COVID-19.

As concerns this clone: Its ends do not fully match the called genes, so a read error is possible. V and J are TRBV6-5 and TRBJ2-7; 7 bases are shared with TRBD2. From germline, CDR1 is MNHEY and CDR2 SVGAGI. This CDR3 comprises 16 residues. In DNA form, the CDR3 reads TGTGCCAGCAGTTACTCGACTCCCGGGCGGGGGTACGGGCAGTACTTC. Translated, it gives CASSYSTPGRGYGQYF.

The rearrangement joins TRBV2 to TRBJ2-7, with D perhaps TRBD2 (6 bases). The germline V gene encodes CDR1 SNHLY and CDR2 FYNNEI. The V gene lost 2 bases and the J gene lost 9 bases, with 17 bases spanning the gap. CDR3 length equals 14 residues. The CDR3 DNA follows: TGTGCCAGCAGTGAATACGGTCGGGGAGGAAGGCAGTACTTC. As protein: CASSEYGRGGRQYF. Based on the CDR3 plus reference TRBV2 and TRBJ2-7, the full variable domain is EPEVTQTPSHQVTQMGQEVILRCVPISNHLYFYWYRQILGQKVEFLVSFYNNEISEKSEIFDDQFSVERPDGSNFTLKIRSTKLEDSAMYFCASSEYGRGGRQYFGPGTRLTVT.

This chain uses TRBV13 with TRBJ2-4, with a weak D call TRBD2 (5 bases). Trimming pared 4 bases from V and 7 bases from J, leaving 14 bases between. This CDR3 has 14 residues. Germline-derived CDR1 and CDR2 are PRHDT and FYEKMQ (reference sequence). The CDR3 nucleotides read TGTGCCAGCAGCTCGGCCCCGGCGGGCAACATTCAGTACTTC. Translation: CASSSAPAGNIQYF.

In regard to this clone: The junction shows a germline mismatch at one end, possibly a read error. For the CDR3, the DNA is TGTGCTAGCAGCCAAGGACCGGGGAATCCCTATGGCTACACCTTC. Translating it yields CASSQGPGNPYGYTF. The V and J genes are TRBV7-7 and TRBJ1-2; D is unclear. The CDR3 contains 15 residues. CDR1 and CDR2 from the germline V gene are SSHAT and FNYEAQ (reference sequence).

This clone has only one observation. This chain joins TRBV12-3 or TRBV12-4 and TRBJ1-1; D remains unclear. The CDR3 is 13 residues long. The V and J ends lost 7 bases and 6 bases respectively, with 15 bases between them. The CDR3 spells CASTLISRPEAFF. The DNA for the CDR3 is TGTGCCAGCACCCTCATCTCTAGGCCTGAAGCTTTCTTT.

The rearrangement links TRBV7-2 to TRBJ2-1; D is undetermined. The germline gives CDR1 SGHTA, CDR2 FQGNSA. The CDR3 extends over 15 amino acids. The V and J ends lost 5 bases and 0 bases respectively, with 11 bases between them. In DNA form, the CDR3 reads TGTGCCAGCAGCGCCTCTGTGAGCTCCTACAATGAGCAGTTCTTC. Protein product: CASSASVSSYNEQFF. Full variable domain (outside the CDR3, taken from reference TRBV7-2 and TRBJ2-1): GAGVSQSPSNKVTEKGKDVELRCDPISGHTALYWYRQSLGQGLEFLIYFQGNSAPDKSGLPSDRFSAERTGGSVSTLTIQRTQQEDSAVYLCASSASVSSYNEQFFGPGTRLTVL.

This clone was counted once. V is TRBV9 and J is TRBJ2-7; 9 nucleotides agree with TRBD2. V was pared by 2 bases and J by 0 bases, with 9 bases of the junction left unmatched. The V gene's germline CDR1 is SGDLS and CDR2 YYNGEE. The CDR3 is 17 amino acids. CDR3 DNA sequence: TGTGCCAGCAGCGTGACTTCAAGCGGGAGGTCCTCCTACGAGCAGTACTTC. This encodes CASSVTSSGRSSYEQYF.

The chain uses TRBV9 and TRBJ1-1; D unresolved. Trimming stripped 0 bases from V and 2 bases from J, with 8 bases between. Germline V CDR1 and CDR2: SGDLS, YYNGEE. The CDR3 consists of 14 residues. DNA of the CDR3: TGTGCCAGCAGCGTAGCCGCAGATAACACTGAAGCTTTCTTT. Amino acids: CASSVAADNTEAFF.

J is TRBJ2-7 and V is TRBV10-3; D not resolved. Trimming stripped 1 base from V and 0 bases from J, with 10 bases between. The CDR3 has 15 amino acids. Looked up from germline, CDR1 is ENHRY and CDR2 is SYGVKD. The CDR3 loop reads CAISELSRSSYEQYF. CDR3 coding DNA: TGTGCCATCAGTGAGTTATCCCGGAGCTCCTACGAGCAGTACTTC.

CDR3 nucleotides: TGTGCCAGCAGCCAAGCTCAGGGTAGCGGGAGACTACGCTACGAGCAGTACTTC. It is translated as CASSQAQGSGRLRYEQYF. The gene calls are TRBV4-2 and TRBJ2-7; 9 bases agree with TRBD2. With V trimmed by 1 base and J by 3 bases, 13 bases remained unmatched. CDR3 length: 18 amino acids. The germline V gene has CDR1 LGHNA and CDR2 YNFKEQ.

The chain recombines TRBV7-2 with TRBJ2-1; D unclear. Germline assignment: CDR1 SGHTA and CDR2 FQGNSA. The CDR3 is made up of 12 amino acids. V dropped 5 bases and J dropped 9 bases, with 11 bases sitting between them. CDR3 residues: CASSPPPGEQFF. CDR3 sequence (DNA): TGTGCCAGCAGCCCCCCGCCGGGTGAGCAGTTCTTC.

V is TRBV5-4 and J is TRBJ1-2; weak D call: TRBD1 (5 bases). In germline, CDR1 is SGHNT, CDR2 YYREEE (reference sequence). Trimming left V 0 bases short and J 6 bases short, with 12 bases between. The CDR3 extends over 14 amino acids. This CDR3 reads CASSLGSGYDGYTF. The CDR3 DNA is TGTGCCAGCAGCTTGGGTTCAGGGTATGATGGCTACACCTTC.

The chain has TRBV30 and TRBJ2-7, with D unclear. The CDR3 loop spans 14 amino acids. Germline CDR1 and CDR2: GTSNPN and SVGIG (reference sequence). The V gene lost 0 bases and the J gene lost 3 bases, with 12 bases spanning the gap. The CDR3 nucleotides read TGTGCCTGGAGTGTATTTTTCCGGAGCTACGAGCAGTACTTC. It encodes CAWSVFFRSYEQYF.

The rearrangement joins TRBV4-2 to TRBJ2-7; weak D call: TRBD1 (5 bases). Germline CDR1 reads LGHNA; CDR2 reads YNFKEQ. The CDR3 is 16 amino acids. V lost 4 bases, J lost 1 base, and 17 bases lay in between. Here the CDR3 reads CASSPLGRGRSYEQYF. The CDR3 bases are TGTGCCAGCAGCCCCCTCGGTAGGGGTCGGTCCTACGAGCAGTACTTC.

V gene TRBV27 combines with J gene TRBJ2-1; 8 nucleotides agree with TRBD2. CDR3 length: 15 amino acids. The germline V gene has CDR1 MNHEY and CDR2 SMNVEV (reference sequence). Germline trimming cut 5 bases from V and 1 base from J; bases unmatched to any gene: 4. The CDR3 region has the DNA TGTGCCAGCAGTCTCCCGGGAGGGTCCTACAATGAGCAGTTCTTC. Protein: CASSLPGGSYNEQFF.

V is TRBV6-6 and J is TRBJ1-5, with 7 bases identical to TRBD1. Germline CDR1 is MNHNY and CDR2 is SVGAGI (reference sequence). The length of the CDR3 is 16 residues. Trimming cost V 2 bases and J 4 bases; bases outside gene matches: 8. CDR3 protein: CASSYTGQARNQPQHF. In nucleotides, the CDR3 is TGTGCCAGCAGTTACACAGGACAGGCCCGTAATCAGCCCCAGCATTTT.

The CDR3 nucleotides read TGTGCCAGCAGTTTAAGGGCAGGAGGGATCTATGGCTACACCTTC. Its translation: CASSLRAGGIYGYTF. The chain links TRBV27 to TRBJ1-2; no firm D call. Germline V gives CDR1 MNHEY, CDR2 SMNVEV (reference sequence). This CDR3 has 15 residues. Trimming shortened V by 2 bases and J by 4 bases, and 14 bases separated the two germline ends.

This clone was counted once. The chain has TRBV5-1 and TRBJ2-3; TRBD2 agrees at 8 bases. J lost 4 bases, V lost 0 bases, and 7 bases had no gene match. Germline V gives CDR1 SGHRS, CDR2 YFSETQ. The CDR3 contains 16 residues. The CDR3 nucleotides read TGCGCCAGCAGCTTGGCCCAGGGACTAGTGGCAGATACGCAGTATTTT. Protein sequence: CASSLAQGLVADTQYF.

The V call is TRBV4-2, the J call TRBJ2-5; 9 nucleotides align to TRBD2. Germline V gives CDR1 LGHNA, CDR2 YNFKEQ. V was pared by 0 bases and J by 4 bases, with 9 bases of the junction left unmatched. This CDR3 is built from 17 residues. The CDR3 DNA reads TGTGCCAGCAGCCAAGATCTGGCGGGGGGGCCCCGAGAGACCCAGTACTTC. Translating it yields CASSQDLAGGPRETQYF.

The chain has TRBV27 and TRBJ2-7; 7 bases line up with TRBD1. Germline trimming cut 5 bases from V and 0 bases from J; bases unmatched to any gene: 7. CDR1 is MNHEY and CDR2 is SMNVEV in the germline V gene (reference sequence). CDR3 length: 15 amino acids. Here the CDR3 DNA reads TGTGCCAGCAGTCTGACAGGGCCGAGCTCCTACGAGCAGTACTTC. Protein: CASSLTGPSSYEQYF.

Of note for this clone: A junction end diverges from the germline sequence, so it may reflect a read error. The rearrangement links TRBV6-2 or TRBV6-3 to TRBJ2-7; possible D gene TRBD1, 6 bases. Germline CDR1 is MNHEY and CDR2 is SVGEGT. The CDR3 length is 14 residues. The CDR3 nucleotides read TGTGCCGGCAGTTACCACAGAAAAGACAGGGAGCAGTACTTC. Translating it yields CAGSYHRKDREQYF.

V gene TRBV5-4 combines with J gene TRBJ1-2; possibly TRBD1 for D (5 bases). V lost 7 bases and J lost 4, with 11 bases in between. The CDR3 loop spans 12 amino acids. The germline V gene has CDR1 SGHNT and CDR2 YYREEE (reference sequence). This CDR3 is CASGRESYGYTF. CDR3 DNA sequence: TGTGCCAGCGGCAGGGAATCCTATGGCTACACCTTC.

The genes are TRBV20-1 and TRBJ1-1, with 8 bases aligning to TRBD1. This CDR3 is 11 amino acids long. The germline CDR1 and CDR2 sequences are DFQATT and SNEGSKA (reference sequence). J lost 11 bases, V lost 6 bases, and 8 bases had no gene match. The CDR3 sequence is CSAAFGTGAFF. In DNA form, the CDR3 reads TGCAGTGCCGCGTTTGGGACAGGTGCTTTCTTT.

The V call is TRBV5-6, the J call TRBJ2-5; TRBD2 agrees at 7 bases. Trimming at V came to 2 bases and at J to 1 base, leaving 8 bases not matched to a gene. The germline V gene encodes CDR1 SGHDT and CDR2 YYEEEE. The CDR3 covers 16 residues. CDR3 region: CASSFSGRALQETQYF. The DNA for the CDR3 is TGTGCCAGCAGCTTTAGCGGGCGGGCGCTCCAAGAGACCCAGTACTTC. The complete variable domain, with remaining parts taken from reference TRBV5-6 and TRBJ2-5, reads DAGVTQSPTHLIKTRGQQVTLRCSPKSGHDTVSWYQQALGQGPQFIFQYYEEEERQRGNFPDRFSGHQFPNYSSELNVNALLLGDSALYLCASSFSGRALQETQYFGPGTRLLVL.

The rearrangement links TRBV4-1 to TRBJ2-7, with TRBD1 matching over 11 bases. V shed 4 bases, J shed 3 bases, and the junction held 11 bases outside the gene matches. CDR1 is MGHRA and CDR2 is YSYEKL in the germline V gene. The CDR3 contains 17 residues. CDR3 protein: CASSPIHPGQGVYEQYF. The DNA for the CDR3 is TGCGCCAGCAGCCCTATCCATCCGGGACAGGGGGTCTACGAGCAGTACTTC.

This sequence joins TRBV6-2 or TRBV6-3 and TRBJ2-7, with 7 bases aligning to TRBD2. The germline gives CDR1 MNHEY, CDR2 SVGEGT. The length of the CDR3 is 15 residues. Trimming at V came to 6 bases and at J to 2 bases, leaving 10 bases not matched to a gene. CDR3 region: CASSLTGTTAYEQYF. Written as DNA, the CDR3 is TGTGCCAGCAGCTTGACCGGGACTACAGCCTACGAGCAGTACTTC.

The genes are TRBV11-2 and TRBJ2-3, with D possibly TRBD1 on 5 matching bases. Germline V CDR1 and CDR2: SGHAT, FQNNGV. V was pared by 2 bases and J by 5 bases, with 8 bases between. CDR3 length equals 13 residues. The CDR3 region has the DNA TGTGCCAGCAGCTTATCAGGGAAAGATACGCAGTATTTT. Protein product: CASSLSGKDTQYF.

This chain uses TRBV13 with TRBJ2-4; D is ambiguous. The CDR3 contains 15 residues. Germline CDR1 reads PRHDT; CDR2 reads FYEKMQ (reference sequence). V lost 3 bases, J lost 0 bases, and 9 bases lay in between. As DNA, the CDR3 is TGTGCCAGCAGCTTTGGCAACCTAGCCAAAAACATTCAGTACTTC. It yields the protein CASSFGNLAKNIQYF.

The chain combines TRBV11-3 with TRBJ1-1; D remains ambiguous. V dropped 1 base and J dropped 5 bases, with 11 bases sitting between them. The CDR3 contains 14 residues. Germline loops: CDR1 SGHNT, CDR2 YENEEA. This CDR3 reads CASSLAGDGTEAFF. CDR3 DNA: TGTGCCAGCAGCTTAGCCGGGGATGGGACTGAAGCTTTCTTT.

The V call is TRBV11-3, the J call TRBJ1-1; D uncertain. Trimming removed 3 bases at V and 4 bases at J, with 9 bases between. The V gene's germline CDR1 is SGHNT and CDR2 YENEEA. CDR3 size: 13 residues. The CDR3 protein is CASSLTYSTEAFF. CDR3 bases: TGTGCCAGCAGCTTGACATATTCCACTGAAGCTTTCTTT. Supplemented by reference TRBV11-3 and TRBJ1-1, the full variable domain reads EAGVVQSPRYKIIEKKQPVAFWCNPISGHNTLYWYLQNLGQGPELLIRYENEEAVDDSQLPKDRFSAERLKGVDSTLKIQPAELGDSAVYLCASSLTYSTEAFFGQGTRLTVV.

CDR3 coding DNA: TGTGCCAGCAGTGAAGACAGGATGAATCAGCCCCAGCATTTT. It yields the protein CASSEDRMNQPQHF. The rearrangement uses TRBV6-1 and TRBJ1-5, with a weak D call TRBD1 (5 bases). The CDR3 has 14 residues. The germline CDR1 and CDR2 sequences are MNHNS and SASEGT. The germline V and J ends were trimmed by 1 base and 4 bases, with 8 bases remaining between them.

The chain has TRBV7-9 and TRBJ2-3, with 7 bases identical to TRBD2. The J segment lost 2 bases and the V segment lost 6 bases, leaving 5 bases of the junction unmatched. The length of the CDR3 is 14 residues. CDR1 is SEHNR and CDR2 is FQNEAQ in the germline V gene (reference sequence). The CDR3 DNA reads as TGTGCCAGCAGTTGGGACTACCCCACAGATACGCAGTATTTT. This encodes CASSWDYPTDTQYF.